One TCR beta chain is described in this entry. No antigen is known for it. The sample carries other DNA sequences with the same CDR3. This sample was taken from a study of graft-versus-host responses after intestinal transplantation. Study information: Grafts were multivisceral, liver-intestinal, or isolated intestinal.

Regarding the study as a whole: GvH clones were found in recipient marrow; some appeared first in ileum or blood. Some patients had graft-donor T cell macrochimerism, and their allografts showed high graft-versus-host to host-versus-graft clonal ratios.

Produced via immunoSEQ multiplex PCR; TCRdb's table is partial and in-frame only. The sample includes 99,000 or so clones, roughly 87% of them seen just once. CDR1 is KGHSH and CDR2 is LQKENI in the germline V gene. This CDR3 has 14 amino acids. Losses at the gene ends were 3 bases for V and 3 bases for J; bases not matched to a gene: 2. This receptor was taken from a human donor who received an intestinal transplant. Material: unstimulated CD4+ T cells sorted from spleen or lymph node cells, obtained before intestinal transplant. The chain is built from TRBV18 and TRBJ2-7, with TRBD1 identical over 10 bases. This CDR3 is CASSPGTGDYEQYF. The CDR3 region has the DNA TGTGCCAGCTCACCGGGGACAGGGGACTACGAGCAGTACTTC.